One and the same sample provided the 14 T cell receptor beta chains below, sequenced in a study of blood T cell repertoires in COVID-19. Measured with immunoSEQ multiplex PCR; TCRdb has only the in-frame clones, and not every one. Of about 120,000 clones detected, roughly four fifths appear once; the ten largest clones hold around 10%. Material for sequencing was peripheral blood. These receptors all stem from a human donor in a cohort sampled during active COVID-19.

This clone was seen more than once but under ten times. Written as DNA, the CDR3 is TGCGCCAGCAGCCCGACTATCCAAGAGACCCAGTACTTC. Its translation: CASSPTIQETQYF. This rearrangement joins TRBV4-1 to TRBJ2-5; a weak D match, TRBD2 (5 bases). V was clipped by 4 bases and J by 1 base, with 7 bases between them. CDR1 is MGHRA, CDR2 YSYEKL, per germline. The CDR3 sequence is 13 residues long.

In this sample, this clone turned up once. The chain carries TRBV19 and TRBJ1-3; D unclear. There are 14 residues in the CDR3. Germline CDR1 is LNHDA and CDR2 is SQIVND (reference sequence). Trimming shortened V by 1 base and J by 0 bases, and 4 bases separated the two germline ends. CDR3 sequence reads: CASSIAVSGNTIYF. In nucleotides, the CDR3 is TGTGCCAGTAGTATAGCTGTCTCTGGAAACACCATATATTTT.

The CDR3 bases are TGTGCCAGCAGCTTAGAACCTACTCAACAGGACCTCAATCAGCCCCAGCATTTT. It translates to CASSLEPTQQDLNQPQHF. The chain has TRBV7-8 and TRBJ1-5; weak D call: TRBD1 (5 bases). Trimming stripped 1 base from V and 3 bases from J, with 19 bases between. The CDR3 sequence is 18 residues long. CDR1 and CDR2 from the germline V gene are SGHVS and FQNEAQ.

V usage is TRBV29-1 and J usage is TRBJ2-1, with 8 bases fitting TRBD2. Trimming at V came to 8 bases and at J to 7 bases, leaving 16 bases not matched to a gene. Germline CDR1 is SQVTM and CDR2 is ANQGSEA. This CDR3 has 15 amino acids. The CDR3 is CSLTRGGGLHNEQFF. CDR3 sequence (DNA): TGCAGCCTCACCCGCGGCGGGGGGCTCCATAATGAGCAGTTCTTC.

This sequence joins TRBV7-7 and TRBJ2-3; TRBD2 matches 8 bases. V shed 3 bases and J 4 bases; nucleotides not matched to a gene: 3. The CDR3 consists of 14 residues. Germline CDR1 reads SSHAT; CDR2 reads FNYEAQ (reference sequence). Here the CDR3 DNA reads TGTGCCAGCAGCTTCCCGGGGGGGCCAGATACGCAGTATTTT. Residues: CASSFPGGPDTQYF.

On this clone: At one end the junction does not follow the germline gene, possibly because of a read error. J is TRBJ2-7 and V is TRBV28; D possibly corresponds to TRBD1 (5 bases). Looked up from germline, CDR1 is MDHEN and CDR2 is SYDVKM. This CDR3 spans 14 amino acids. For the CDR3, the DNA is TGTGCCAGTTTCTCCGAGACAGAATCCCAAAAACTTTGGTTC. Translation gives CASFSETESQKLWF.

This sequence joins TRBV7-2 and TRBJ1-1; tentative D call: TRBD1 (6 bases). The germline gives CDR1 SGHTA, CDR2 FQGNSA. The CDR3 runs to 16 residues. Trimming cost V 1 base and J 0 bases, with 12 bases left between them. The CDR3 nucleotides are TGTGCCAGCAGCTTAGGGGGGCCCTTACTGAACACTGAAGCTTTCTTT. It yields the protein CASSLGGPLLNTEAFF.

The count of this clone is one. The chain employs TRBV2 and TRBJ2-1, with 7 bases that match TRBD2. The germline V gene encodes CDR1 SNHLY and CDR2 FYNNEI. This CDR3 is 16 amino acids long. Trimming cost V 7 bases and J 1 base; bases outside gene matches: 10. The CDR3 loop reads CASILLTSRSYNEQFF. The CDR3 DNA reads as TGTGCCAGCATCCTTCTGACTAGCAGATCCTACAATGAGCAGTTCTTC.

The chain links TRBV28 to TRBJ2-5; D perhaps matches TRBD1 (6 bases). Germline V gene sequence: CDR1 MDHEN, CDR2 SYDVKM. The CDR3 runs to 13 residues. Trimming removed 5 bases at V and 3 bases at J, with 10 bases between. This CDR3 is CASSRYREETQYF. The CDR3 DNA sequence: TGTGCCAGCAGTCGATACAGGGAAGAGACCCAGTACTTC.

This clone was seen a single time. The chain recombines TRBV19 with TRBJ2-3; perhaps TRBD1 as D (5 bases). V was shortened by 7 bases and J by 1 base, with 9 bases between the two germline ends. The germline V gene has CDR1 LNHDA and CDR2 SQIVND (reference sequence). The CDR3 totals 13 residues. The CDR3, as DNA: TGTGCCAGTAAAGAACAGGGCACAGATACGCAGTATTTT. It specifies CASKEQGTDTQYF.

Regarding this clone: One end of the junction is discordant with germline, which a read error may explain. This chain links TRBV5-1 with TRBJ2-1, with 10 bases aligning to TRBD2. Germline loops: CDR1 SGHRS, CDR2 YFSETQ. The length of the CDR3 is 15 residues. CDR3 nucleotides: TGCGCCAGCAACTTGGGGCTAGCGGGGGCCAATGAGCAGTTCTTC. Encoded protein: CASNLGLAGANEQFF.

The genes are TRBV6-5 and TRBJ2-3; the match to TRBD2 covers 12 bases. CDR1 and CDR2 (germline): MNHEY, SVGAGI. The junction had 0 bases not matched to a gene; V was cut back by 7 bases and J by 4 bases. The CDR3 runs 13 residues. The CDR3 sequence: CASTSGGADTQYF. DNA for the CDR3: TGTGCCAGCACTAGCGGGGGGGCAGATACGCAGTATTTT.

The chain joins TRBV15 to TRBJ2-1; 8 bases match TRBD2. V was pared by 1 base and J by 3 bases, with 5 bases of the junction left unmatched. Germline V lookup: CDR1 LNHNV, CDR2 YYDKDF (reference sequence). CDR3 length: 16 residues. CDR3: CATSRASGGHYNEQFF. In nucleotides, the CDR3 is TGTGCCACCAGCAGAGCCAGCGGGGGCCACTACAATGAGCAGTTCTTC.

The chain joins TRBV2 to TRBJ2-7; 8 bases fit TRBD1. Germline trimming cut 4 bases from V and 5 bases from J; bases unmatched to any gene: 4. From germline, CDR1 is SNHLY and CDR2 FYNNEI. CDR3 length equals 13 residues. In DNA, the CDR3 is TGTGCCAGCAGTGGGGTACAGGGGGACGAGCAGTACTTC. It translates to CASSGVQGDEQYF.